The 15 T cell receptor beta chains below all came from one sample that was sequenced in a study of blood T cells in healthy people across ages. A second PCR, run for about 6 to 11 cycles, used a sample-barcoded 5' primer plus a J-beta primer mix. TCRdb reprocessed the 5' RACE reads via MiXCR and lists one record per CDR3 protein. The sample records about 1,500,000 distinct CDR3 sequences, 42% being singletons. Source material: blood. The receptors were sampled from a woman between 18 and 29 years old in good health.

V is TRBV2 and J is TRBJ2-5, with TRBD2 matching 7 bases. The J call may be faulty, since TRBJ2-7 better matches the DNA end. The length of the CDR3 is 17 residues. CDR1 is SNHLY, CDR2 FYNNEI, per germline. The CDR3 loop reads CASSGLAVATRSYEQYF. The CDR3 DNA sequence: TGTGCCAGCAGTGGGCTAGCGGTGGCCACACGGTCATACGAGCAGTACTTC.

This clonotype has only a few counts. This chain connects TRBV4-1 to TRBJ2-7, with TRBD1 matching over 8 bases. With V trimmed by 1 base and J by 9 bases, 14 bases remained unmatched. This CDR3 spans 16 amino acids. Germline CDR1 MGHRA, CDR2 YSYEKL. In nucleotides, the CDR3 is TGCGCCAGCAGCCAAGCCGGGACAGGAGGCCTGCTGGGGCAGTACTTC. It encodes CASSQAGTGGLLGQYF.

The sample holds a few counts of this clonotype. The rearrangement links TRBV28 to TRBJ2-7; either TRBD1 or TRBD2 may supply D (6 bases each). Germline V CDR1 and CDR2: MDHEN, SYDVKM. Trimming removed 7 bases at V and 2 bases at J, with 15 bases between. CDR3 length equals 14 residues. CDR3 protein: CASTLGGGPYEQYF. Here the CDR3 DNA reads TGTGCCAGCACCTTAGGGGGAGGACCCTACGAGCAGTACTTC.

This sequence joins TRBV27 and TRBJ2-7; no definite D call. V lost 8 bases and J 3 bases, leaving 14 bases between the germline ends. Germline V gives CDR1 MNHEY, CDR2 SMNVEV (reference sequence). The CDR3 length is 13 residues. The CDR3 DNA sequence: TGTGCCAGCCGTGACTCGCTATACTACGAGCAGTACTTC. This sequence encodes CASRDSLYYEQYF.

The rearrangement uses TRBV2 and TRBJ2-7, with no clear D. The V gene's germline CDR1 is SNHLY and CDR2 FYNNEI. The CDR3 has 13 amino acids. V was shortened by 3 bases and J by 2 bases, with 8 bases between the two germline ends. CDR3 in DNA: TGTGCCAGCAGTGAGGGTATGACCTACGAGCAGTACTTC. It specifies CASSEGMTYEQYF.

This clonotype has a handful of counts. The chain couples TRBV7-2 to TRBJ2-3; the match to TRBD2 covers 9 bases. V shed 2 bases and J 2 bases; nucleotides not matched to a gene: 14. The CDR3 covers 19 residues. Looked up from germline, CDR1 is SGHTA and CDR2 is FQGNSA. CDR3 sequence (DNA): TGTGCCAGCAGCTTAAGTAGCGGGAGCAGGTGGGGGTCCACAGATACGCAGTATTTT. It yields the protein CASSLSSGSRWGSTDTQYF.

The J gene is TRBJ2-7, the V gene TRBV30; the D is unclear. Trimming removed 0 bases at V and 3 bases at J, with 3 bases between. This CDR3 spans 11 amino acids. Looked up from germline, CDR1 is GTSNPN and CDR2 is SVGIG (reference sequence). CDR3 sequence (DNA): TGTGCCTGGAGTGTCGACTACGAGCAGTACTTC. This codes for CAWSVDYEQYF.

There are a few counts of this clonotype. The chain uses TRBV10-3 and TRBJ2-5; D call uncertain. The V gene's germline CDR1 is ENHRY and CDR2 SYGVKD. The V gene lost 0 bases and the J gene lost 5 bases, with 7 bases spanning the gap. The length of the CDR3 is 13 residues. CDR3 amino acids: CAISESVAETQYF. The DNA for the CDR3 is TGTGCCATCAGTGAGTCGGTAGCTGAGACCCAGTACTTC.

The chain links TRBV20-1 to TRBJ1-1; D is perhaps TRBD1 (5 bases). This CDR3 region has 16 residues. The germline gives CDR1 DFQATT, CDR2 SNEGSKA (reference sequence). The germline V and J ends were trimmed by 2 bases and 1 base, with 17 bases remaining between them. The CDR3 DNA reads TGCAGTGCTAGAATGGTCCGGGACCCCGGGAACACTGAAGCTTTCTTT. It yields the protein CSARMVRDPGNTEAFF.

The rearrangement links TRBV9 to TRBJ2-1, with D possibly matching TRBD1 (6 bases). This CDR3 contains 16 residues. With 0 bases removed from V and 4 bases from J, the gap between germline ends came to 14 bases. Germline-derived CDR1 and CDR2 are SGDLS and YYNGEE. The DNA for the CDR3 is TGTGCCAGCAGCGTAGGCCAGGGGCGAAATTACAATGAGCAGTTCTTC. Its protein is CASSVGQGRNYNEQFF.

The CDR3 sequence: CASSPPVGTKNTEAFF. CDR3 coding DNA: TGTGCCAGCAGCCCCCCGGTCGGGACAAAGAACACTGAAGCTTTCTTT. The chain joins TRBV7-9 to TRBJ1-1, with D perhaps matching TRBD1 (6 bases). The CDR3 runs 16 residues. Between the trimmed V and J ends, which lost 5 bases and 1 base, there was a span of 17 bases. Germline V gene lookup returns CDR1 SEHNR and CDR2 FQNEAQ (reference sequence).

The chain couples TRBV2 to TRBJ2-5; D is unclear. The CDR3 has 14 residues. The germline V and J ends were trimmed by 6 bases and 1 base, with 12 bases remaining between them. Germline values: CDR1 SNHLY, CDR2 FYNNEI. In nucleotides, the CDR3 is TGTGCCAGCAGGGTAGCACCATCCCAAGAGACCCAGTACTTC. Amino acids: CASRVAPSQETQYF.

A few counts support this clonotype. V usage is TRBV27 and J usage is TRBJ2-5, with D hard to call. The CDR3 consists of 13 residues. Deletions cut 0 bases from V and 6 bases from J, with 8 bases between. Germline V gene lookup returns CDR1 MNHEY and CDR2 SMNVEV (reference sequence). The CDR3 region has the DNA TGTGCCAGCAGTTTATCCTCCCTCAAGACCCAGTACTTC. Residues: CASSLSSLKTQYF.

This clonotype came up a few times. This chain links TRBV20-1 with TRBJ2-1; TRBD2 matches 9 bases. V dropped 0 bases and J dropped 0; count of bases not matched to a gene: 6. Per germline, CDR1 DFQATT and CDR2 SNEGSKA (reference sequence). This CDR3 is 17 amino acids long. CDR3 bases: TGCAGTGCTAGAGATACAGAGCGGGGGGCCTCCTACAATGAGCAGTTCTTC. This codes for CSARDTERGASYNEQFF.

This clonotype showed up many times. V is TRBV12-3 or TRBV12-4 and J is TRBJ2-7, with D maybe TRBD1 (5 bases). Trimming took off 4 bases at V and 1 base at J, with 8 bases between the two ends. The CDR3 totals 13 residues. CDR3 coding DNA: TGTGCCAGCAGTTCGGACAAGTCCTACGAGCAGTACTTC. It specifies CASSSDKSYEQYF.